The entry below describes one TCR beta chain. As the CDR3 is not closed by the conserved phenylalanine or tryptophan, this likely results from a read error. Because the CDR3's place on the DNA is in doubt, the DNA is left out and the CDR3 is given as listed by TCRdb. Germline values: CDR1 SGHDT, CDR2 YYEEEE. The CDR3 spans 12 amino acids, including both terminal residues. This sample was included in a study of blood T cell repertoires in COVID-19. Study-level information: The United States, Italy and Spain supplied acute and convalescent COVID-19 samples. The analysed material was cDNA or gDNA that came from T cells, B-cell-depleted T cells, or PBMCs.

Authors' processing steps: Estimates of nucleated cell counts were drawn from the amplification of reference gene primers. Using immunoSEQ multiplex PCR, the repertoire was profiled, and TCRdb retains in-frame clones only, with some absent. The DNA gave D and trimming, while V, J and clone size come from that table. The table has about 190,000 clones, about 86% seen once. The receptor's source is a woman between 25 and 40 years old with active or convalescent COVID-19. The rearrangement links TRBV5-6 to TRBJ1-2; the tabulated D call, TRBD1, remains unverified against the DNA. Sequencing was performed on peripheral blood. The CDR3 region is CASSWGTGPRTS.